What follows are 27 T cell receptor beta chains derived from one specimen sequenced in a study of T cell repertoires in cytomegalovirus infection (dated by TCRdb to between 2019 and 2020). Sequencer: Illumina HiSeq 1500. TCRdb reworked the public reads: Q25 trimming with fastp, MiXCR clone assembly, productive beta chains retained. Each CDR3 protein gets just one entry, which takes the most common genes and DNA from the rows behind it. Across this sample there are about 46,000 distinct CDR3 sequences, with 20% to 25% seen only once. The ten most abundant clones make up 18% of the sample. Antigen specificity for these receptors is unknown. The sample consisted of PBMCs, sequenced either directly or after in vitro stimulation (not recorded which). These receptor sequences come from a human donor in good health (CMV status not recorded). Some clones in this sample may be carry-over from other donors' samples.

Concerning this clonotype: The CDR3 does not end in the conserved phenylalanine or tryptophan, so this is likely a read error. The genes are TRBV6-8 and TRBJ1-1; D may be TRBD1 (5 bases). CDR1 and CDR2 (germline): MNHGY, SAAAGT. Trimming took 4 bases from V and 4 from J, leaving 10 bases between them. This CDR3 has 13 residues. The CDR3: CASSSGGTTEAFL. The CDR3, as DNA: TGTGCCAGCAGTTCGGGAGGGACCACTGAAGCTTTCCTT.

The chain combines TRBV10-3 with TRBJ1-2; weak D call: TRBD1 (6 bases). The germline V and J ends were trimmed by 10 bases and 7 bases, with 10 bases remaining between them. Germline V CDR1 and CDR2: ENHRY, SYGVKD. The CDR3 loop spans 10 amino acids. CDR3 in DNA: TGTGCCACACGACAGGTTGGCTACACCTTC. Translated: CATRQVGYTF.

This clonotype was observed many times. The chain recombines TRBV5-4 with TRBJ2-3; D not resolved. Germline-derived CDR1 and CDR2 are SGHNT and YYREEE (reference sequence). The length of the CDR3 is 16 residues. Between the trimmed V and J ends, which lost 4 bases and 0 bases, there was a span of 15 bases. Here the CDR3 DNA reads TGTGCCAGCAGCCTACCCTCGGTGGGCAGCACAGATACGCAGTATTTT. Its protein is CASSLPSVGSTDTQYF.

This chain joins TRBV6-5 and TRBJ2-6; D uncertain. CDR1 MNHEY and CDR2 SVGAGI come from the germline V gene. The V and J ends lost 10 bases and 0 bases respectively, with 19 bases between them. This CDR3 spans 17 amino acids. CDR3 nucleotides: TGTGCCACCCATTCCGGACGGATGTACTCTGGGGCCAACGTCCTGACTTTC. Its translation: CATHSGRMYSGANVLTF.

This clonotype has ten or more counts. The CDR3 region is CASSHFSPYAEAFF. CDR3 in DNA: TGTGCCAGTAGTCATTTTAGCCCATACGCTGAAGCTTTCTTT. The gene calls are TRBV19 and TRBJ1-1; D remains unclear. CDR3 size: 14 residues. Germline CDR1 reads LNHDA; CDR2 reads SQIVND (reference sequence). Trimming pared 5 bases from V and 6 bases from J, leaving 16 bases between. The full variable domain, rest sourced from reference TRBV19 and TRBJ1-1, is DGGITQSPKYLFRKEGQNVTLSCEQNLNHDAMYWYRQDPGQGLRLIYYSQIVNDFQKGDIAEGYSVSREKKESFPLTVTSAQKNPTAFYLCASSHFSPYAEAFFGQGTRLTVV.

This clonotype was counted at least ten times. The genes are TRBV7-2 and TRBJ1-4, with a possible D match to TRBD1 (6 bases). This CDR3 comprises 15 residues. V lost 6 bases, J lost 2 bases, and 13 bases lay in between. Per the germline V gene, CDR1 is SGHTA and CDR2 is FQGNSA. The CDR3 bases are TGTGCCAGCAGGCCCAGAGGGGGTACTAATGAAAAACTGTTTTTT. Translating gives CASRPRGGTNEKLFF.

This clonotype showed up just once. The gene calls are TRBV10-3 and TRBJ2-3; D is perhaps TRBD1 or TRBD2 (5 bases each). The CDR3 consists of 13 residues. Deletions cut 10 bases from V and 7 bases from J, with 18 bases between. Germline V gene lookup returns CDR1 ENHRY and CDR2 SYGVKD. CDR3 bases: TGTGCCACGTCGGGGACGACGGGATATACGCAGTATTTT. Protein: CATSGTTGYTQYF.

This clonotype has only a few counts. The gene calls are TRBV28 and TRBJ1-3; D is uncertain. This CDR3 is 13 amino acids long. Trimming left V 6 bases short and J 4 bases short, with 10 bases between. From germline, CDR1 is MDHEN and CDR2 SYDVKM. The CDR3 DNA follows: TGTGCCAGCAGCCGGAACCAGGGAAACACCATATATTTT. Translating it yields CASSRNQGNTIYF.

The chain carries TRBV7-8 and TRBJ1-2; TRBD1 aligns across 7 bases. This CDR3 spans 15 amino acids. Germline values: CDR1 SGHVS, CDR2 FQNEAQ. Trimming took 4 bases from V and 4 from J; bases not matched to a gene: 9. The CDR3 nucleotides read TGTGCCAGCAGCTCCAGTTCCGACAGGGCCTATGGCTACACCTTC. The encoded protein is CASSSSSDRAYGYTF. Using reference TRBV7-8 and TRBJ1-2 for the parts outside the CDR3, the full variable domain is GAGVSQSPRYKVAKRGQDVALRCDPISGHVSLFWYQQALGQGPEFLTYFQNEAQLDKSGLPSDRFFAERPEGSVSTLKIQRTQQEDSAVYLCASSSSSDRAYGYTFGSGTRLTVV.

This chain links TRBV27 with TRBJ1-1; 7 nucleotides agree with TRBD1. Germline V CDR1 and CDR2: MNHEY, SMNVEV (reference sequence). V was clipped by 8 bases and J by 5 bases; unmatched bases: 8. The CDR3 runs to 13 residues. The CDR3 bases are TGTGCCAGCTCGGACAGGCCGAGGACTGAAGCTTTCTTT. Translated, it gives CASSDRPRTEAFF.

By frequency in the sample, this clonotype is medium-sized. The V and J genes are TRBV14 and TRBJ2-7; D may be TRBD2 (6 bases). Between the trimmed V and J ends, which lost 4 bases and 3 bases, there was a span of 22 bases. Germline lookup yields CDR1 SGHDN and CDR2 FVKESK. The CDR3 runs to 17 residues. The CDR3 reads CASSPDSGVSFSYEQYF. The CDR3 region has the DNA TGTGCCAGCAGCCCGGATTCGGGGGTTAGCTTCAGCTACGAGCAGTACTTC.

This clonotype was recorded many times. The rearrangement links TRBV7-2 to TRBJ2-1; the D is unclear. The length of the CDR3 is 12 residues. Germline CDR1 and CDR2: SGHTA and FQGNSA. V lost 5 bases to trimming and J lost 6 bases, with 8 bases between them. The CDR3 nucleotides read TGTGCCAGCAGCCCCCAGTTCAATGAGCAGTTCTTC. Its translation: CASSPQFNEQFF. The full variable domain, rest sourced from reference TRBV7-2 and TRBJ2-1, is GAGVSQSPSNKVTEKGKDVELRCDPISGHTALYWYRQSLGQGLEFLIYFQGNSAPDKSGLPSDRFSAERTGGSVSTLTIQRTQQEDSAVYLCASSPQFNEQFFGPGTRLTVL.

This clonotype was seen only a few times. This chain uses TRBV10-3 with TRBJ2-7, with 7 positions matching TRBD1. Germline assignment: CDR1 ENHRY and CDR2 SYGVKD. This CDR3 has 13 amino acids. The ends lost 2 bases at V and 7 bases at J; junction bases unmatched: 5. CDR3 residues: CAISEGGQYEQYF. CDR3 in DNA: TGTGCCATCAGTGAGGGGGGACAGTATGAGCAGTACTTC.

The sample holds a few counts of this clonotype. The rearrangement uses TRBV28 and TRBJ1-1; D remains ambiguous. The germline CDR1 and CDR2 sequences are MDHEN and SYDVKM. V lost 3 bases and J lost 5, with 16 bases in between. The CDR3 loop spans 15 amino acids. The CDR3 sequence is CASSFRSSGRTEAFF. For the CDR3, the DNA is TGTGCCAGCAGTTTTAGGTCGAGCGGTAGGACTGAAGCTTTCTTT.

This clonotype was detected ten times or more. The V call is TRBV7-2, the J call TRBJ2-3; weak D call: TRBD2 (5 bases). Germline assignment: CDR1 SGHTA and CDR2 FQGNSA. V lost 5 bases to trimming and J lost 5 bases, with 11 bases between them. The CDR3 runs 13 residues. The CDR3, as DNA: TGTGCCAGCAGCCTCGGACGGGAAGATACGCAGTATTTT. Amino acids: CASSLGREDTQYF.

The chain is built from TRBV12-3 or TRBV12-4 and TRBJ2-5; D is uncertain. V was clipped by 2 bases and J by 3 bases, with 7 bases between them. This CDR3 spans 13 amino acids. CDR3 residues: CASSLTAKETQYF. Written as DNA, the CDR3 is TGTGCCAGCAGTTTAACAGCGAAAGAGACCCAGTACTTC.

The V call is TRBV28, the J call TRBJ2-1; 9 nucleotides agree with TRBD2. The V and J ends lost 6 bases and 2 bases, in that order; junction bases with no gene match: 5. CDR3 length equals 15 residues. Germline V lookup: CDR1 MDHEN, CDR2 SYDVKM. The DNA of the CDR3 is TGTGCCAGCAGACCAGCGGGAGGCCCCTACAATGAGCAGTTCTTC. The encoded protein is CASRPAGGPYNEQFF.

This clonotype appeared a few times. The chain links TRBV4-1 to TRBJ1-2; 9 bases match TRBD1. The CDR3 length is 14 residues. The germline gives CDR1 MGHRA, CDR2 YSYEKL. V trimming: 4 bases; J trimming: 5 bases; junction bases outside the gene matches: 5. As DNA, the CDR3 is TGCGCCAGCAGCCGGGAGGACAGGGGTTATGGCTACACCTTC. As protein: CASSREDRGYGYTF.

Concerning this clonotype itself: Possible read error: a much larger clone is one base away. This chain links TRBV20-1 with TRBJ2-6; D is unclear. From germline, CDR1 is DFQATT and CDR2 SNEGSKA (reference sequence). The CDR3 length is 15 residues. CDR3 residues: CSARGTKAGDNVLTF. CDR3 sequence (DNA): TGCAGTGCTAGAGGGACGAAAGCTGGGGACAACGTCCTGACTTTC.

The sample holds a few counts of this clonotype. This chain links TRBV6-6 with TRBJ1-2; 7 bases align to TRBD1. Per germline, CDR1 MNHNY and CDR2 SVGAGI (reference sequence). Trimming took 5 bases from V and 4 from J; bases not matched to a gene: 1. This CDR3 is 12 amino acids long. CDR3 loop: CASSRDSYGYTF. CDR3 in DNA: TGTGCCAGCAGTCGGGACAGCTATGGCTACACCTTC.

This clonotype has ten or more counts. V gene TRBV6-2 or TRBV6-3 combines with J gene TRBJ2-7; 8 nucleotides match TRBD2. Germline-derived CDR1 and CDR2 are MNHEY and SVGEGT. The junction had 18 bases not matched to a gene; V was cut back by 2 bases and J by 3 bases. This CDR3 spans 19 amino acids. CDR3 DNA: TGTGCCAGCAGTTACCCCCTAGCGGGTACCCTACGGGGCCTCTACGAGCAGTACTTC. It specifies CASSYPLAGTLRGLYEQYF.

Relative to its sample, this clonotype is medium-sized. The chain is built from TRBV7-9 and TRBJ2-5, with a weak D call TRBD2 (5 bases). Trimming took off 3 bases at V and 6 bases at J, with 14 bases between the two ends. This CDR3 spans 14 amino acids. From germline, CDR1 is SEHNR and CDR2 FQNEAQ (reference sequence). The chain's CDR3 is CASSFGEGRKTQYF. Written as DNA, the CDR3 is TGTGCCAGCAGCTTCGGGGAAGGGAGAAAGACCCAGTACTTC.

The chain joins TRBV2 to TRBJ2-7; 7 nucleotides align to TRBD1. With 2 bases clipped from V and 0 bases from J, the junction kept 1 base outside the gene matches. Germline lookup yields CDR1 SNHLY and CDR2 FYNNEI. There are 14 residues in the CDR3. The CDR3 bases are TGTGCCAGCAGTGAAAGGGACAGCTCCTACGAGCAGTACTTC. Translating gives CASSERDSSYEQYF.

CDR3 sequence: CASSFSTMEEQFF. The CDR3 nucleotides read TGTGCCAGCAGCTTTTCCACCATGGAGGAGCAGTTCTTC. The chain has TRBV3-1 and TRBJ2-1; D gene unclear. Germline CDR1 is LGHDT and CDR2 is YNNKEL (reference sequence). The CDR3 has 13 amino acids. The V end lost 5 bases, the J end lost 10 bases, and 15 bases lay between the germline ends.

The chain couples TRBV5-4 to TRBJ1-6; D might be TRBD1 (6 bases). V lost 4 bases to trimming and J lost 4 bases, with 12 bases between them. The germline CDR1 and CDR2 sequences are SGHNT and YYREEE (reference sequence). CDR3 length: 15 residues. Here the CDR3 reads CASSPQTGYNSPLHF. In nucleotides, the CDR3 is TGTGCCAGCAGCCCGCAGACAGGATATAATTCACCCCTCCACTTT.

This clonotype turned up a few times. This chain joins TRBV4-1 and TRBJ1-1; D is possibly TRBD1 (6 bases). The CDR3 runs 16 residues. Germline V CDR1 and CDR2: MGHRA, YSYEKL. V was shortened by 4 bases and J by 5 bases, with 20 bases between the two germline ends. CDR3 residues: CASSRPTGGRRTEAFF. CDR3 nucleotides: TGCGCCAGCAGCCGACCGACGGGGGGGCGTCGAACTGAAGCTTTCTTT.

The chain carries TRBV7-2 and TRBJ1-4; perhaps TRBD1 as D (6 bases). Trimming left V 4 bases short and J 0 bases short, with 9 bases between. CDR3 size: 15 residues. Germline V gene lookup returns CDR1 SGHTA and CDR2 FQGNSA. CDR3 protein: CASSSGQSTNEKLFF. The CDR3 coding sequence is TGTGCCAGCAGCTCCGGACAGTCAACTAATGAAAAACTGTTTTTT.